Presented here are 23 T cell receptor beta chains from one specimen sequenced in a study of regulatory T cells in long-lasting Graves disease. This sample's time point: persistent/refractory GD, antithyroid drugs over 5 years with positive TRAb. There was RNA extracted from PBMCs, and the TCR library was made from it. HTBI primers from iRepertoire and Arm-PCR of CDR3 regions yielded the TCR beta libraries. TCRdb recomputed calls from the multiplex PCR reads with MiXCR, one row per CDR3 protein. The sample lists 350,000 to 500,000 distinct CDR3 sequences, roughly a fifth occurring once. This sample comprised peripheral blood mononuclear cells (PBMCs), obtained when the disease was refractory, from a patient treated with antithyroid drugs. The receptors come from a female donor with Graves disease.

This clonotype was detected once. Since a much larger clone is just one base distant, this may be a read error. The rearrangement joins TRBV28 to TRBJ1-5, with D tentatively TRBD1 (5 bases). Deletions cut 2 bases from V and 7 bases from J, with 15 bases between. This CDR3 comprises 15 residues. Germline CDR1 is MDHEN and CDR2 is SYDVKM. In DNA form, the CDR3 reads TGTGCCAGCAGTTTAGTCCTCGGCAGGGACCAGCCCCAGCATTTT. It codes for CASSLVLGRDQPQHF.

This clonotype occurred many times. The gene calls are TRBV10-3 and TRBJ2-6; possible D gene TRBD1, 5 bases. From germline, CDR1 is ENHRY and CDR2 SYGVKD. V was clipped by 2 bases and J by 5 bases, with 7 bases between them. CDR3 length equals 14 residues. This chain's CDR3 is CAISEAGRANVLTF. CDR3 nucleotides: TGTGCCATCAGTGAGGCAGGGAGGGCCAACGTCCTGACTTTC.

This clonotype was counted many times. V usage is TRBV7-2 and J usage is TRBJ1-5; 7 bases match TRBD1. The CDR3 sequence is 14 residues long. Looked up from germline, CDR1 is SGHTA and CDR2 is FQGNSA. V was clipped by 5 bases and J by 7 bases; unmatched bases: 8. CDR3 DNA: TGTGCCAGCAGCGACGGGACAGCGGAACAGCCCCAGCATTTT. This gives the protein CASSDGTAEQPQHF.

This clonotype was counted a few times. This chain uses TRBV14 with TRBJ1-1, with 8 bases aligning to TRBD1. From germline, CDR1 is SGHDN and CDR2 FVKESK. V trimming: 1 base; J trimming: 4 bases; junction bases outside the gene matches: 11. The CDR3 contains 17 residues. The CDR3 is CASSQVAGGAPRTEAFF. CDR3 sequence (DNA): TGTGCCAGCAGCCAAGTCGCAGGGGGCGCCCCGCGCACTGAAGCTTTCTTT. Full variable domain (rest looked up from reference TRBV14 and TRBJ1-1): EAGVTQFPSHSVIEKGQTVTLRCDPISGHDNLYWYRRVMGKEIKFLLHFVKESKQDESGMPNNRFLAERTGGTYSTLKVQPAELEDSGVYFCASSQVAGGAPRTEAFFGQGTRLTVV.

This clonotype has at least ten counts. The chain carries TRBV28 and TRBJ2-2; D is perhaps TRBD2 (6 bases). CDR3 length equals 15 residues. V lost 8 bases to trimming and J lost 4 bases, with 17 bases between them. Per the germline V gene, CDR1 is MDHEN and CDR2 is SYDVKM. Here the CDR3 reads CASQEGPGSTGELFF. Written as DNA, the CDR3 is TGTGCCAGCCAGGAGGGCCCCGGGTCCACCGGGGAGCTGTTTTTT.

V usage is TRBV12-5 and J usage is TRBJ1-2, with D perhaps TRBD1 (6 bases). The CDR3 consists of 14 residues. V was cut by 4 bases and J by 6 bases, with 15 bases left in between. The germline V gene has CDR1 LGHNT and CDR2 FRNRAP. In DNA, the CDR3 is TGTGCTAGTGGTTCAAGTACAGGGTATGATGGCTACACCTTC. Protein product: CASGSSTGYDGYTF.

The chain joins TRBV24-1 to TRBJ1-1, with D possibly being TRBD1 (5 bases). Germline V lookup: CDR1 KGHDR, CDR2 SFDVKD. The CDR3 contains 12 residues. Between the trimmed V and J ends, which lost 0 bases and 10 bases, there was a span of 8 bases. The CDR3 coding sequence is TGTGCCACCAGTGATTTGACAGGTTCAGCTTTCTTT. Its translation: CATSDLTGSAFF.

This chain uses TRBV30 with TRBJ2-7, with 8 bases identical to TRBD2. CDR3 length equals 14 residues. V shed 2 bases and J 4 bases; nucleotides not matched to a gene: 7. The germline CDR1 and CDR2 sequences are GTSNPN and SVGIG (reference sequence). The CDR3: CAWSYGLASYEQYF. The CDR3 DNA reads as TGTGCCTGGAGTTACGGACTAGCTTCGTACGAGCAGTACTTC.

In DNA, the CDR3 is TGCGCCAGCAGCCAAGAGGGGGCAAACACCGGGGAGCTGTTTTTT. This codes for CASSQEGANTGELFF. The chain has TRBV4-1 and TRBJ2-2; D possibly corresponds to TRBD1 (6 bases). The germline V and J ends were trimmed by 0 bases and 2 bases, with 7 bases remaining between them. Germline CDR1 is MGHRA and CDR2 is YSYEKL. This CDR3 has 15 residues.

This clonotype was seen ten or more times. The J gene is TRBJ2-5, the V gene TRBV7-9; no firm D call. The length of the CDR3 is 15 residues. CDR1 and CDR2 from the germline V gene are SEHNR and FQNEAQ (reference sequence). Trimming took off 7 bases at V and 5 bases at J, with 20 bases between the two ends. CDR3: CASKKSSLARETQYF. DNA for the CDR3: TGTGCCAGCAAAAAATCGTCGTTAGCCCGTGAGACCCAGTACTTC. The whole variable domain, remainder taken from reference TRBV7-9 and TRBJ2-5, is DTGVSQNPRHKITKRGQNVTFRCDPISEHNRLYWYRQTLGQGPEFLTYFQNEAQLEKSRLLSDRFSAERPKGSFSTLEIQRTEQGDSAMYLCASKKSSLARETQYFGPGTRLLVL.

This rearrangement joins TRBV7-9 to TRBJ2-5, with D unclear. There are 13 residues in the CDR3. V was trimmed by 3 bases and J by 1 base, leaving 6 bases between them. Germline loops: CDR1 SEHNR, CDR2 FQNEAQ (reference sequence). CDR3 amino acids: CASSFYGQETQYF. For the CDR3, the DNA is TGTGCCAGCAGCTTTTATGGCCAAGAGACCCAGTACTTC.

In its sample, this clonotype was seen a few times. The chain carries TRBV19 and TRBJ2-2; 16 positions agree with TRBD2. CDR3 length equals 18 residues. Losses at the gene ends were 8 bases for V and 4 bases for J; bases not matched to a gene: 10. Looked up from germline, CDR1 is LNHDA and CDR2 is SQIVND (reference sequence). The CDR3 loop is CASYPGLAGGRRTGELFF. The CDR3 DNA sequence: TGTGCCAGTTACCCGGGACTAGCGGGAGGGCGTCGCACCGGGGAGCTGTTTTTT. Drawing the rest from reference TRBV19 and TRBJ2-2, the complete variable domain is DGGITQSPKYLFRKEGQNVTLSCEQNLNHDAMYWYRQDPGQGLRLIYYSQIVNDFQKGDIAEGYSVSREKKESFPLTVTSAQKNPTAFYLCASYPGLAGGRRTGELFFGEGSRLTVL.

This clonotype has only a few counts. DNA of the CDR3: TGTGCCAGCAAACTAGCGGGAACCTACAATGAGCAGTTCTTC. This codes for CASKLAGTYNEQFF. The chain has TRBV7-2 and TRBJ2-1; 10 bases fit TRBD2. Per germline, CDR1 SGHTA and CDR2 FQGNSA. This CDR3 is built from 14 residues. The junction had 2 bases not matched to a gene; V was cut back by 7 bases and J by 2 bases.

This clonotype showed up many times. This chain uses TRBV28 with TRBJ2-4; possible D gene TRBD1, 5 bases. CDR1 and CDR2 from the germline V gene are MDHEN and SYDVKM. Trimming stripped 1 base from V and 2 bases from J, with 9 bases between. The CDR3 spans 15 residues. CDR3 coding DNA: TGTGCCAGCAGTTTATTTGCAGGGACCAAAAACATTCAGTACTTC. Translation: CASSLFAGTKNIQYF.

The chain combines TRBV27 with TRBJ2-1; D may match TRBD1 or TRBD2 (6 bases each). In germline, CDR1 is MNHEY, CDR2 SMNVEV (reference sequence). The CDR3 extends over 15 amino acids. The ends were cut back, 8 bases at V and 4 bases at J, with 18 bases in the middle. CDR3 sequence (DNA): TGTGCCAGCCAAAGGGGGGCAACCCCATACAATGAGCAGTTCTTC. Protein sequence: CASQRGATPYNEQFF.

This clonotype was seen at least ten times. V usage is TRBV28 and J usage is TRBJ2-7; TRBD1 agrees at 10 bases. The CDR3 sequence is 17 residues long. The V gene end was trimmed by 6 bases and the J gene end by 6 bases; junction bases not matched to a gene: 17. Per the germline V gene, CDR1 is MDHEN and CDR2 is SYDVKM. CDR3 residues: CASRRPGTGDPRLEQYF. The DNA for the CDR3 is TGTGCCAGCAGACGTCCCGGGACAGGGGATCCGAGGCTCGAGCAGTACTTC. The variable domain in full, completed from reference TRBV28 and TRBJ2-7, reads DVKVTQSSRYLVKRTGEKVFLECVQDMDHENMFWYRQDPGLGLRLIYFSYDVKMKEKGDIPEGYSVSREKKERFSLILESASTNQTSMYLCASRRPGTGDPRLEQYFGPGTRLTVT.

This clonotype was observed at least ten times. This chain connects TRBV28 to TRBJ1-3, with D unclear. The germline CDR1 and CDR2 sequences are MDHEN and SYDVKM. Trimming took off 2 bases at V and 5 bases at J, with 22 bases between the two ends. This CDR3 spans 18 amino acids. In nucleotides, the CDR3 is TGTGCCAGCAGTTTAATGGGCGGATCTTCGGCGGGCAGAAACACCATATATTTT. It codes for CASSLMGGSSAGRNTIYF.

This clonotype was detected many times. An end of the junction does not agree with germline; a read error may underlie this. This chain joins TRBV5-1 and TRBJ2-2; no reliable D call. The CDR3 runs to 13 residues. The germline CDR1 and CDR2 sequences are SGHRS and YFSETQ. The CDR3 is CASSNDGTGELFF. The CDR3 nucleotides read TGTGCCAGCAGCAACGACGGCACCGGGGAGCTGTTTTTT. Combining the CDR3 with reference TRBV5-1 and TRBJ2-2 gives the whole variable domain KAGVTQTPRYLIKTRGQQVTLSCSPISGHRSVSWYQQTPGQGLQFLFEYFSETQRNKGNFPGRFSGRQFSNSRSEMNVSTLELGDSALYLCASSNDGTGELFFGEGSRLTVL.

In this sample, this clonotype turned up a few times. This chain connects TRBV5-4 to TRBJ2-2, with 8 bases identical to TRBD1. V trimming: 3 bases; J trimming: 5 bases; junction bases outside the gene matches: 12. The germline V gene has CDR1 SGHNT and CDR2 YYREEE (reference sequence). The CDR3 has 17 residues. CDR3 sequence (DNA): TGTGCCAGCAGCTCCCCAAACGGACAGGGTGAGACCGGGGAGCTGTTTTTT. Its translation is CASSSPNGQGETGELFF.

This clonotype was seen at least ten times. The rearrangement links TRBV2 to TRBJ2-3, with D unresolved. Trimming removed 2 bases at V and 0 bases at J, with 6 bases between. This CDR3 is 14 amino acids long. The germline CDR1 and CDR2 sequences are SNHLY and FYNNEI. CDR3 nucleotide sequence: TGTGCCAGCAGTGAAAGCTCAAGCACAGATACGCAGTATTTT. This gives the protein CASSESSSTDTQYF.

This rearrangement joins TRBV15 to TRBJ1-4; D gene uncertain. Looked up from germline, CDR1 is LNHNV and CDR2 is YYDKDF (reference sequence). Trimming left V 3 bases short and J 2 bases short, with 13 bases between. The CDR3 is 16 residues long. For the CDR3, the DNA is TGTGCCACCAGCAGGGAAGAGCTGGGGACTAATGAAAAACTGTTTTTT. Protein: CATSREELGTNEKLFF.

In regard to this clonotype: Since a much larger clone is just one base distant, this may be a read error. The CDR3 end shows no conserved phenylalanine or tryptophan, and so a read error is likely. The V and J genes are TRBV30 and TRBJ2-6, with D maybe TRBD1 (5 bases). Looked up from germline, CDR1 is GTSNPN and CDR2 is SVGIG (reference sequence). Deletions cut 5 bases from V and 0 bases from J, with 14 bases between. The CDR3 is made up of 16 amino acids. CDR3 protein: CAWVDSTPSGANVLTL. CDR3 sequence (DNA): TGTGCCTGGGTAGACAGTACCCCCTCTGGGGCCAACGTCCTGACTCTC.

The rearrangement links TRBV6-5 to TRBJ2-4; D uncertain. This CDR3 contains 16 residues. The V gene lost 2 bases and the J gene lost 2 bases, with 13 bases spanning the gap. Germline-derived CDR1 and CDR2 are MNHEY and SVGAGI. In DNA form, the CDR3 reads TGTGCCAGCAGTTACGTTTATTCCCGGTCCAAAAACATTCAGTACTTC. Translated: CASSYVYSRSKNIQYF.